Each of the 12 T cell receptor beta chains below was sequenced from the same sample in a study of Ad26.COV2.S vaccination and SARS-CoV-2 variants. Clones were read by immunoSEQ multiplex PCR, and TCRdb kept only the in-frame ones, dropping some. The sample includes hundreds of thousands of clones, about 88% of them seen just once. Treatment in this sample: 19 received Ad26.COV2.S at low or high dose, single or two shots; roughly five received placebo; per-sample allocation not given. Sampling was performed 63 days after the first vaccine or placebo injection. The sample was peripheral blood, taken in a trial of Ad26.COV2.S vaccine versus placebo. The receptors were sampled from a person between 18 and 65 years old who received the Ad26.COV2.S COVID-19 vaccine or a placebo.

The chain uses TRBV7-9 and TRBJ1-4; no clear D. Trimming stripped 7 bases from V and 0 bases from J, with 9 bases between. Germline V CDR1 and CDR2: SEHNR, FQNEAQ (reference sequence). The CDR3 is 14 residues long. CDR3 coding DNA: TGTGCCAGCAAAAGGCCCTCAACTAATGAAAAACTGTTTTTT. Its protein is CASKRPSTNEKLFF.

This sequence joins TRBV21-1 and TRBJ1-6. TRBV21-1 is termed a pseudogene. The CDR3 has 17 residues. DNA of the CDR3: TGTGCCAGCAGCTCCCCGGGGGGTAGGTCCTATAATTCACCCCTCCACTTT. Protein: CASSSPGGRSYNSPLHF.

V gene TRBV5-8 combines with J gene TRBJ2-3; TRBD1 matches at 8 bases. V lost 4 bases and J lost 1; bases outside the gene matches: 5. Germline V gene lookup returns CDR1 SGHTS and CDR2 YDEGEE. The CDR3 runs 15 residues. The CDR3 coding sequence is TGTGCCAGCAGCCATGAGACAGGGGGCACAGATACGCAGTATTTT. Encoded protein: CASSHETGGTDTQYF.

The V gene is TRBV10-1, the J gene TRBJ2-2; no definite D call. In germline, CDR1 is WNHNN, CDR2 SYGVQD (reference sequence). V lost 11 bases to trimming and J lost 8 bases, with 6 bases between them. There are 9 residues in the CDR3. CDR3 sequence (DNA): TGCGCCGCCCTTGGGGAGCTGTTTTTT. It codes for CAALGELFF.

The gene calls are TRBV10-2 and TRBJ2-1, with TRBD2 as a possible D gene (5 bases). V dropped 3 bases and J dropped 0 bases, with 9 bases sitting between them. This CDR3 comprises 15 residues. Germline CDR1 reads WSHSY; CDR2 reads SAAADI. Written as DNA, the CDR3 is TGCGCCAGCAGTGAATTAGCGCTCTCCTACAATGAGCAGTTCTTC. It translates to CASSELALSYNEQFF.

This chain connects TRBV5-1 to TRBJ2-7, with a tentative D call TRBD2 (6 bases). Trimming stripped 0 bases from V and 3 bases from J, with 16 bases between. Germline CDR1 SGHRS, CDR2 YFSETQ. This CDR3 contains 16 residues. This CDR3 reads CASSLEVSGGVYEQYF. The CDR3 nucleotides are TGCGCCAGCAGCTTGGAAGTTAGCGGAGGAGTCTACGAGCAGTACTTC.

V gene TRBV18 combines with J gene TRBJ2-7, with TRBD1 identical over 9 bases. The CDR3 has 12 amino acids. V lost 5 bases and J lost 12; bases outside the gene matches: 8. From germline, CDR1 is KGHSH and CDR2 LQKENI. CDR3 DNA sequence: TGTGCCAGCTCATCAAAGGGGGACAGGGCGTACTTC. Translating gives CASSSKGDRAYF.

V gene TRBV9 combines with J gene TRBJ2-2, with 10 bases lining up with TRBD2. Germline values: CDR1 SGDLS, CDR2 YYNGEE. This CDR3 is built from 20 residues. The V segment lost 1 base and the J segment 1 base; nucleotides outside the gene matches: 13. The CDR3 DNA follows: TGTGCCAGCAGCGTACTTGCGGGGCCTAGCGGGGGCCTGAACACCGGGGAGCTGTTTTTT. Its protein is CASSVLAGPSGGLNTGELFF.

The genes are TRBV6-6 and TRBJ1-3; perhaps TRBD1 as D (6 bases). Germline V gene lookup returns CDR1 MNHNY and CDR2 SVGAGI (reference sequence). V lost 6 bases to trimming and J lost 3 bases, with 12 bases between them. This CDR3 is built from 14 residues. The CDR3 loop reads CASSLGADGNTIYF. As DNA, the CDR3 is TGTGCCAGCAGCCTGGGGGCGGATGGAAACACCATATATTTT.

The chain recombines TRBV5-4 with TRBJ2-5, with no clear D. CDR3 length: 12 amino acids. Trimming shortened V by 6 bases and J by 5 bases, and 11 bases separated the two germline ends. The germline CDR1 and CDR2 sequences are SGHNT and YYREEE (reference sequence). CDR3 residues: CASTSRWETQYF. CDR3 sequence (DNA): TGTGCCAGCACCTCGAGGTGGGAGACCCAGTACTTC.

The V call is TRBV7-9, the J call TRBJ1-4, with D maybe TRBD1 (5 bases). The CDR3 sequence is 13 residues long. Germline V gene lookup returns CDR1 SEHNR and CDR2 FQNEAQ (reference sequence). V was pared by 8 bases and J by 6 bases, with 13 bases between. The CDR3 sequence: CASYRGSDEKLFF. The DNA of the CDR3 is TGTGCCAGCTACCGGGGGTCAGATGAAAAACTGTTTTTT. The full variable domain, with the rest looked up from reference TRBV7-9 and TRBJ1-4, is DTGVSQNPRHKITKRGQNVTFRCDPISEHNRLYWYRQTLGQGPEFLTYFQNEAQLEKSRLLSDRFSAERPKGSFSTLEIQRTEQGDSAMYLCASYRGSDEKLFFGSGTQLSVL.

CDR3 DNA sequence: TGTGCCAGTCGGGGGGGACCTCGACTAAGGGGTTATGGCTACACCTTC. Its protein product is CASRGGPRLRGYGYTF. This chain connects TRBV19 to TRBJ1-2, with a weak D call TRBD1 (5 bases). There are 16 residues in the CDR3. Between the trimmed V and J ends, which lost 8 bases and 5 bases, there was a span of 24 bases. Germline V gene data show CDR1 as LNHDA and CDR2 as SQIVND (reference sequence).